This T cell receptor beta chain was recorded in a study of blood T cell repertoires in COVID-19. Study in general: The United States, Italy and Spain were the sources of the acute and convalescent COVID-19 samples.

This clone was counted once. Additional DNA sequences in this sample encode the identical CDR3. In the authors' methods: Amplification of reference gene primers was used by the study to estimate nucleated cell counts. Using immunoSEQ multiplex PCR, the repertoire was profiled, and TCRdb retains in-frame clones only, with some absent. V and J calls and clone size follow that table, whereas D and trimming were derived from the DNA. The data show approximately 360,000 clones, approximately 87% seen once. The CDR3 is made up of 13 amino acids. The V segment lost 6 bases and the J segment 4 bases; nucleotides outside the gene matches: 1. CDR1 WNHNN and CDR2 SYGVQD come from the germline V gene (reference sequence). Recruitment covered over 20 US areas and drew participants whose ages spanned about 18 to 90 years.

This sequence originates from a man in his forties or fifties in a cohort exposed to, infected with or recovered from COVID-19 (not recorded which). What was sequenced was PBMCs or T cells enriched from blood (not recorded which). The chain couples TRBV10-1 to TRBJ2-2; 8 bases fit TRBD1. The CDR3 spells CASSTGGTGELFF. The CDR3 nucleotides are TGCGCCAGCAGCACAGGGGGCACCGGGGAGCTGTTTTTT.